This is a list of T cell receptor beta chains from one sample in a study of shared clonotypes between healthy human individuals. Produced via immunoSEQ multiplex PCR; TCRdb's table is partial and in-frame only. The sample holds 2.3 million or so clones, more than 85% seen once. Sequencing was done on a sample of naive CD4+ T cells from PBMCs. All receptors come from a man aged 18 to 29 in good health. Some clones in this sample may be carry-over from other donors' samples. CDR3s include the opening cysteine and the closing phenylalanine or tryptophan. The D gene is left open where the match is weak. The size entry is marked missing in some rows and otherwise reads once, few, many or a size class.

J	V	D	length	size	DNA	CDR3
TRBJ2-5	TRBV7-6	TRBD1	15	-	TGTGCCAGCAGTCCTCAGGGGGCGCTTAGGGAGACCCAGTACTTC	CASSPQGALRETQYF
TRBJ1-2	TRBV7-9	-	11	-	TGTGCCAGCAGCTCCGCGGCAGGCTACACCTTC	CASSSAAGYTF
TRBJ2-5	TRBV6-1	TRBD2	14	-	TGTGCCAGCAGAGAGCGGGAGGGCCGAGAGACCCAGTACTTC	CASREREGRETQYF
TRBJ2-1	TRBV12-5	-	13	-	TGTGCTAGTGGTTGGTACTCTTACAATGAGCAGTTCTTC	CASGWYSYNEQFF
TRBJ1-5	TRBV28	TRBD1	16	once	TGTGCCAGCAGCTACGGACAGGGGTACAGCAATCAGCCCCAGCATTTT	CASSYGQGYSNQPQHF
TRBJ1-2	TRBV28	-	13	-	TGTGCCAGCACCCCCGCTATCAACTATGGCTACACCTTC	CASTPAINYGYTF
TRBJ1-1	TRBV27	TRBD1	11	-	TGTGCCAGCAGAGACAGGGTTGAAGCTTTCTTT	CASRDRVEAFF
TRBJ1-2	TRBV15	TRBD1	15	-	TGTGCCACCAGCAACCCCAAGGGACAGGGAGGCGGCTACACCTTC	CATSNPKGQGGGYTF
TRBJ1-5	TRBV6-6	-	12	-	TGTGCCAGCAGTTACGGGGGTCAGCCCCAGCATTTT	CASSYGGQPQHF
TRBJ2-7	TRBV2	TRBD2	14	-	TGTGCCAGCGGAAGGGAGCGGGAGGAATACGAGCAGTACTTC	CASGREREEYEQYF
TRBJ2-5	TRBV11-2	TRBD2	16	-	TGTGCCAGCAGCTTCCCCCTAGCGGCCTCCATCGAGACCCAGTACTTC	CASSFPLAASIETQYF
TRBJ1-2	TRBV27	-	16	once	TGTGCCAGCAGTTCCACGAGGTATGGAACTAACTATGGCTACACCTTC	CASSSTRYGTNYGYTF
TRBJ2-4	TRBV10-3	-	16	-	TGTGCCATCAGTGAGTCAGCCGCTCCGACCAAAAACATTCAGTACTTC	CAISESAAPTKNIQYF
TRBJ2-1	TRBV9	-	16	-	TGTGCCAGCAGCGAAGGGGTCGGGACTTCTTACAATGAGCAGTTCTTC	CASSEGVGTSYNEQFF
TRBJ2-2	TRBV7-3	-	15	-	TGTGCCAGCAGCTTACACGGGGCGAACACCGGGGAGCTGTTTTTT	CASSLHGANTGELFF
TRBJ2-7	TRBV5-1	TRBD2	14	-	TGCGCCAGCAGCTTGGGCGGGAGTGGGTACGAGCAGTACTTC	CASSLGGSGYEQYF
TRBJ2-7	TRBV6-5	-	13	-	TGTGCCAGCAGTTACTCTATAGGCTACGAGCAGTACTTC	CASSYSIGYEQYF
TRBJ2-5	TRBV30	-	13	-	TGTGCCTGGAGTGTATTATTATGGGAGACCCAGTACTTC	CAWSVLLWETQYF
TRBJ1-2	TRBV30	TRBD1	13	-	TGTGCCTGGAGCTACAGGGGGCAGGGAGGCTACACCTTC	CAWSYRGQGGYTF
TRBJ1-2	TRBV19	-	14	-	TGTGCCAGTAGTATGTTGGGGCCAGGTAGTGGCTACACCTTC	CASSMLGPGSGYTF
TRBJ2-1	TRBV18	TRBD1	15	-	TGTGCCAGCTCACCCCGGACAGGGCAGGGGAGCAAGGAGTTCTTC	CASSPRTGQGSKEFF
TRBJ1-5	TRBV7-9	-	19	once	TGTGCCAGCAGCCTCAGAGGGGTCCTCACAGCGGGCAGCAATCAGCCCCAGCATTTT	CASSLRGVLTAGSNQPQHF
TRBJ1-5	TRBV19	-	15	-	TGTGCCAGTAGTATACAGATTTATAGCAATCAGCCCCAGCATTTT	CASSIQIYSNQPQHF
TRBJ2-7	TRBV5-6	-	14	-	TGTGCCAGCAACCGGGACCTATTCCCCTACGAGCAGTACTTC	CASNRDLFPYEQYF
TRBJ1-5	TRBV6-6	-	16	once	TGTGCCAGCAGTTACAGTGGGGGATTTGACGGTCAGCCCCAGCATTTT	CASSYSGGFDGQPQHF
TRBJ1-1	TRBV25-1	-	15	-	TGTGCCAGCAGCATAGCAGGGCAAGGAGGGACTGAAGCTTTCTTT	CASSIAGQGGTEAFF
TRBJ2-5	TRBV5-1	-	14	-	TGCGCCAGCAGCTTGGAGGCGGCGGCGGAGACCCAGTACTTC	CASSLEAAAETQYF
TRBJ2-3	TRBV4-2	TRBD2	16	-	TGTGCCAGCAGCCAAGATCGCTTAGCGGGAGAAGATACGCAGTATTTT	CASSQDRLAGEDTQYF
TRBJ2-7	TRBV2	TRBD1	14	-	TGTGCCAGCAGATTCGACAGGGACTCCTACGAGCAGTACTTC	CASRFDRDSYEQYF
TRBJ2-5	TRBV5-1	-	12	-	TGCGCCAGCAGTAACCCCCAAGAGACCCAGTACTTC	CASSNPQETQYF
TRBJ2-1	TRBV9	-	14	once	TGTGCCAGCAGCGTACTCGACGGGTCGTGGGAGCAGTTCTTC	CASSVLDGSWEQFF
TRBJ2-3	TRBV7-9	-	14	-	TGTGCCAGCAGCGAAGGGGCCGGTTCTGGGACGCAGTATTTT	CASSEGAGSGTQYF
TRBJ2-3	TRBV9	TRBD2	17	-	TGTGCCAGCAGCGCCCTCCGACTAGCGGGAGGTCCAGATACGCAGTATTTT	CASSALRLAGGPDTQYF
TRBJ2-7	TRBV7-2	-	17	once	TGTGCCAGCAGCTTAAAGAGCGGACTGCGAGATCCCTACGAGCAGTACTTC	CASSLKSGLRDPYEQYF
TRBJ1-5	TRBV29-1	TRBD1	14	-	TGCAGCGCCTCGGACAGGGGAGGCAATCAGCCCCAGCATTTT	CSASDRGGNQPQHF
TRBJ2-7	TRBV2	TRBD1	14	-	TGTGCCAGCAGACTACCGGGACAGACCTACGAGCAGTACTTC	CASRLPGQTYEQYF
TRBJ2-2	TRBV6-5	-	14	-	TGTGCCAGCAGATCCGGACTTTTGACCGGGGAGCTGTTTTTT	CASRSGLLTGELFF
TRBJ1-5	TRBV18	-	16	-	TGTGCCAGCTCCCCCGCGGAGGGGGTGGGAGGACAGCCCCAGCATTTT	CASSPAEGVGGQPQHF
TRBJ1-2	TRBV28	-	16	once	TGTGCCAGCAGTGAATACCCCGATGGGGGGCTAATTGGCTACACCTTC	CASSEYPDGGLIGYTF
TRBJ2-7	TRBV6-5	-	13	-	TGTGCCAGCAGAAAGGGACACCTCTACGAGCAGTACTTC	CASRKGHLYEQYF
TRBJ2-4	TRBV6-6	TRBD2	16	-	TGTGCCAGCAGTTACGACCCTAGCGGAGCCAAAAACATTCAGTACTTC	CASSYDPSGAKNIQYF
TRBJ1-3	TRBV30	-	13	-	TGTGCCTGGGCGACAGGCTCTGGAAACACCATATATTTT	CAWATGSGNTIYF
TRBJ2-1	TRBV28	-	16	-	TGTGCCAGCAGTTTTGGCGGGATGCGCTCCTACAATGAGCAGTTCTTC	CASSFGGMRSYNEQFF
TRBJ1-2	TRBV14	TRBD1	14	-	TGTGCCAGCAGCTGGACAGGGAAAAAAAGAAGCTACACCTTC	CASSWTGKKRSYTF
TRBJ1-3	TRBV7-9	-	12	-	TGTGCCAGCAGCCCCGGTGGAAACACCATATATTTT	CASSPGGNTIYF
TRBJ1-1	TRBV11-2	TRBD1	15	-	TGTGCCAGCAGCTTAGGTCCGGGACAGAAGTCGGGTCCTTTCTTT	CASSLGPGQKSGPFF
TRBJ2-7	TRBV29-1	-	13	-	TGCAGCGTTCCACGTGTGGGATCCTACGAGCAGTACTTC	CSVPRVGSYEQYF
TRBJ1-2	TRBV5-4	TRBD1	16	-	TGTGCCAGCAGCTCTCCTTTGGGACAGAGGGCGCAAGGCTACACCTTC	CASSSPLGQRAQGYTF
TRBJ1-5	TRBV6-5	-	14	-	TGTGCCAGCAGTTTGGGGAGGGGGTCTCAGCCCCAGCATTTT	CASSLGRGSQPQHF
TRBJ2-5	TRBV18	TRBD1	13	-	TGTGCCAGCTCACCAGACAGGGGAGGTACCCAGTACTTC	CASSPDRGGTQYF
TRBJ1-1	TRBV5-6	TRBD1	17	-	TGTGCCAGCAGCGCCTCGAAGGGGCTCAGGGGGCTGACTGAAGCTTTCTTT	CASSASKGLRGLTEAFF
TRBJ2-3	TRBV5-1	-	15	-	TGCGCCAGCAGGAAGAACGTTTTATTCACAGATACGCAGTATTTT	CASRKNVLFTDTQYF
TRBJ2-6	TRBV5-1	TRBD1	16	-	TGCGCCAGCAGCCTGACAACAGGGGCTGGGGCCAACGTCCTGACTTTC	CASSLTTGAGANVLTF